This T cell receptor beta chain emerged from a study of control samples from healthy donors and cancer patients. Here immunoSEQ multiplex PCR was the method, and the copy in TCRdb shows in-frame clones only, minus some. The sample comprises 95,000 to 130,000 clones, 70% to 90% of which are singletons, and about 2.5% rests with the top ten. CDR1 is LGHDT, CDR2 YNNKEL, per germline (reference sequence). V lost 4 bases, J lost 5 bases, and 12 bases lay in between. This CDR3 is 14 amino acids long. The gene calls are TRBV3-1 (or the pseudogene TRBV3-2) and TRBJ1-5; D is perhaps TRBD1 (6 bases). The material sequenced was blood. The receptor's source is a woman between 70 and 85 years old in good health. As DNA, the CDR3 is TGTGCCAGCAGCCTCCGGGACACCTATCAGCCCCAGCATTTT. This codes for CASSLRDTYQPQHF.